This T cell receptor (beta chain) was identified in a study of T cells in Graves' hyperthyroidism and ophthalmopathy. This clonotype was seen at least ten times. Regions amplified from RNA transcripts were the TCR beta CDR3 regions. The TCR CDR3 first-round RT-PCR relied on the HTBI primer set. Via MiXCR, TCRdb re-called the multiplex PCR reads, giving one row per CDR3 protein. The sample has over 500,000 distinct CDR3 sequences, less than 15% seen once; the top ten hold roughly 13%. Graves' hyperthyroidism without ophthalmopathy progression within 18 months was termed stable. Diagnosing involved the use of clinical symptoms, serum thyroxine and TRAb, thyroid ultrasound and orbital computed tomography. Roughly 10 ml of fresh peripheral blood supplied the PBMCs. Losses at the gene ends were 5 bases for V and 3 bases for J; bases not matched to a gene: 7. Germline values: CDR1 SGHVS, CDR2 FQNEAQ. This CDR3 is 14 amino acids long.

The sequence was obtained from a woman in her forties with Graves' hyperthyroidism. The rearrangement uses TRBV7-8 and TRBJ2-7; 7 bases agree with TRBD1. The sequenced sample consisted of blood. The CDR3 region is CASSPPWTGYEQYF. The CDR3 DNA reads TGTGCCAGCAGCCCCCCATGGACAGGCTACGAGCAGTACTTC.